This TCR beta chain emerged from a study of cytomegalovirus exposure and HLA in healthy donors. The PCR ran on 60 Vbeta and 13 Jbeta primers. The protocol was immunoSEQ multiplex PCR, while the TCRdb copy is restricted to in-frame clones and leaves out a portion. Its table lists some 200,000 clones. Concerning this clone itself: Its antigen is unknown.

Study conclusions and caveats: Based on reports, TCR beta sequences accurately predicted HLA-A and HLA-B alleles for most subjects.

Per the germline V gene, CDR1 is SSHAT and CDR2 is FNYEAQ (reference sequence). The CDR3 is made up of 14 amino acids. The ends were cut back, 5 bases at V and 1 base at J, with 11 bases in the middle. This clonotype was obtained from a man under 40 in good health and CMV-seronegative. This chain links TRBV7-7 with TRBJ2-5; D is possibly TRBD2 (5 bases). The sequenced sample consisted of PBMCs. The CDR3 spells CASSRTGFQETQYF. The CDR3 DNA reads as TGTGCCAGCAGCCGAACGGGATTCCAAGAGACCCAGTACTTC.